This T cell receptor (beta chain) was identified in a study of memory CD4+ T cells and cytomegalovirus serostatus. Germline-derived CDR1 and CDR2 are SGHTA and FQGNSA. Between the trimmed V and J ends, which lost 0 bases and 0 bases, there was a span of 4 bases. CDR3 size: 14 residues. Measured with immunoSEQ multiplex PCR; TCRdb has only the in-frame clones, and not every one. The sample comprises 60,000 to 70,000 clones, 75% to 80% of which are singletons, and approximately 4.5% rests with the top ten. This clone was recorded only once. Single viable CD3+CD4+CD8-CD45RO+ cells were sorted as the memory CD4+ T cells. Serostatus was set by detecting CMV pp150, pp28, p38, p52 IgG.

The TCR was taken from an adult in good health and CMV-seropositive. Sequenced material: memory CD4+ T cells from blood. The chain couples TRBV7-2 to TRBJ2-3, with D uncertain. CDR3 in DNA: TGTGCCAGCAGCTTAGCATCTAGCACAGATACGCAGTATTTT. This sequence encodes CASSLASSTDTQYF.